These 8 T cell receptor beta chains originate from one sample sequenced in a study of T cell changes during pregnancy in multiple sclerosis. Sequenced by immunoSEQ multiplex PCR; TCRdb stores in-frame clones only, minus some. This repertoire shows fewer than 25,000 clones, roughly 89% found once; its top ten account for 0.6% to 0.85%. Specimen: CD4+ T cells from peripheral blood mononuclear cells, collected in the third trimester of pregnancy. These receptors were obtained from a female donor in good health, enrolled as a control in a pregnancy study.

In its sample, this clone was seen once. The identical CDR3 is also encoded by other nucleotide sequences in the sample. The chain recombines TRBV5-1 with TRBJ2-5, with TRBD1 as a possible D gene (6 bases). Germline V gives CDR1 SGHRS, CDR2 YFSETQ. V shed 0 bases and J shed 2 bases, with 11 bases lying between them. CDR3 length equals 15 residues. The chain's CDR3 is CASSLVGQGQETQYF. The CDR3 coding sequence is TGCGCCAGCAGCTTGGTCGGGCAGGGGCAAGAGACCCAGTACTTC.

V and J are TRBV5-4 and TRBJ2-5; D possibly corresponds to TRBD2 (6 bases). The germline V gene has CDR1 SGHNT and CDR2 YYREEE (reference sequence). The CDR3 is 14 amino acids. V shed 3 bases and J shed 5 bases, with 14 bases lying between them. CDR3 coding DNA: TGTGCCAGCAGCTCTGGTGGCGGGGTTGAGACCCAGTACTTC. Translation gives CASSSGGGVETQYF.

V gene TRBV5-1 combines with J gene TRBJ2-2, with TRBD2 matching over 14 bases. Germline V gene data show CDR1 as SGHRS and CDR2 as YFSETQ. Losses at the gene ends were 0 bases for V and 1 base for J; bases not matched to a gene: 8. The CDR3 is 20 residues long. DNA of the CDR3: TGCGCCAGCAGCTTGGTTCCGGGACTAGCGGGAGTGCGGAACACCGGGGAGCTGTTTTTT. Translated: CASSLVPGLAGVRNTGELFF.

The V and J genes are TRBV25-1 and TRBJ2-3; D is uncertain. Germline V gene lookup returns CDR1 MGHDK and CDR2 SYGVNS. Trimming removed 6 bases at V and 2 bases at J, with 6 bases between. The CDR3 extends over 12 amino acids. CDR3 protein: CASSSNTDTQYF. As DNA, the CDR3 is TGTGCCAGCAGCTCTAACACAGATACGCAGTATTTT.

The J gene is TRBJ2-1, the V gene TRBV10-1, with TRBD2 matching 10 bases. The CDR3 length is 18 residues. CDR1 and CDR2 from the germline V gene are WNHNN and SYGVQD (reference sequence). The trim removed 9 bases at V and 2 bases at J, leaving 16 bases unmatched. In nucleotides, the CDR3 is TGCGCCAGAAGGGAGGGACCTAGCGGGGGCAGGCCCTACAATGAGCAGTTCTTC. Encoded protein: CARREGPSGGRPYNEQFF.

V and J are TRBV7-3 and TRBJ2-7; 7 nucleotides align to TRBD2. The trim removed 7 bases at V and 4 bases at J, leaving 19 bases unmatched. CDR3 size: 17 residues. Germline V lookup: CDR1 SGHTA, CDR2 FQGTGA. CDR3 in DNA: TGTGCCAGCACCATCCCTCGGGTATGCGGGGGAGCTTACGAGCAGTACTTC. Protein sequence: CASTIPRVCGGAYEQYF.

V and J are TRBV29-1 and TRBJ1-5; tentative D call: TRBD1 (6 bases). The CDR3 totals 13 residues. V shed 6 bases and J shed 11 bases, with 20 bases lying between them. Germline V lookup: CDR1 SQVTM, CDR2 ANQGSEA. The CDR3 coding sequence is TGCAGCGTGAAGGACGTACAGGGAAGCGCCCAGCATTTT. Translation: CSVKDVQGSAQHF.

CDR3 region: CASSKTSGSYNEQFF. CDR3 nucleotides: TGTGCCAGCAGTAAGACTAGCGGGAGCTACAATGAGCAGTTCTTC. The chain has TRBV6-4 and TRBJ2-1; TRBD2 aligns across 12 bases. Germline loops: CDR1 MRHNA, CDR2 SNTAGT. J gave up 3 bases and V 5 bases, and 2 bases lay outside the gene matches. This CDR3 has 15 residues.